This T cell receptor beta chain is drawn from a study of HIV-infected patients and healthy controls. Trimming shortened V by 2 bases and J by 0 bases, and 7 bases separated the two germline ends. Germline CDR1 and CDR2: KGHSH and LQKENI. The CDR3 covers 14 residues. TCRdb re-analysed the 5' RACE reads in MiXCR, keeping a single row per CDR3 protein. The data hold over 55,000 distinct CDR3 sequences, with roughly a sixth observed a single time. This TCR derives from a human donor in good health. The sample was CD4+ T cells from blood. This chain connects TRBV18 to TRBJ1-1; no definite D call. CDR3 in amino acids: CASSPRALNTEAFF. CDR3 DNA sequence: TGTGCCAGCTCACCAAGGGCCCTGAACACTGAAGCTTTCTTT. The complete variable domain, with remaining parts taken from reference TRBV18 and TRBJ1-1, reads NAGVMQNPRHLVRRRGQEARLRCSPMKGHSHVYWYRQLPEEGLKFMVYLQKENIIDESGMPKERFSAEFPKEGPSILRIQQVVRGDSAAYFCASSPRALNTEAFFGQGTRLTVV.